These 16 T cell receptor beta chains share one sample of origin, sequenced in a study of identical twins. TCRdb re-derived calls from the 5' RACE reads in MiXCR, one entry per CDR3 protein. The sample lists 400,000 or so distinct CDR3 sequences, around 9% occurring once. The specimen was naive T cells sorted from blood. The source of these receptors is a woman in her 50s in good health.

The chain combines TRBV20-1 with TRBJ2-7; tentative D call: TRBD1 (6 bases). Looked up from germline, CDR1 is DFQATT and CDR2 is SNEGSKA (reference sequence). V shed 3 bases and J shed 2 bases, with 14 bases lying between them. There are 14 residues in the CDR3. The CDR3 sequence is CSASGPGHPYEQYV. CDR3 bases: TGCAGTGCTAGTGGTCCGGGACACCCCTACGAGCAGTACGTC.

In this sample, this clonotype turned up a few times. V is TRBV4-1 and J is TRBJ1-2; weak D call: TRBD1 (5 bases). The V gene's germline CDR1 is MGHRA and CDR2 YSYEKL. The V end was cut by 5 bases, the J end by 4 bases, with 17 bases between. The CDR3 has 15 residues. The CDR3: CASSAPSQGSYGYTF. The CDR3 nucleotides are TGCGCCAGCAGCGCGCCCTCTCAGGGTAGCTATGGCTACACCTTC.

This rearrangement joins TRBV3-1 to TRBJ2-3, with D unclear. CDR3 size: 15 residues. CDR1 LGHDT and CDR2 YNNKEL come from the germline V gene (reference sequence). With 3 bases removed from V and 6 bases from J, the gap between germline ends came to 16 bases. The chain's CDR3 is CASSHAVPREDTQYF. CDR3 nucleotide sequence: TGTGCCAGCAGCCACGCGGTACCTAGAGAGGATACGCAGTATTTT.

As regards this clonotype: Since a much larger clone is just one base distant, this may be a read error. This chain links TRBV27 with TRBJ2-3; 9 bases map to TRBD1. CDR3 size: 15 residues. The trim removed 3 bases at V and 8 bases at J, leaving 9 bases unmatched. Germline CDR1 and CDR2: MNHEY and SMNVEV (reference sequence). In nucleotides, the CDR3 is TGTGCCAGCAGTTTCGTGTCGGGACAGGGAGTTACGCAGTATTTT. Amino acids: CASSFVSGQGVTQYF.

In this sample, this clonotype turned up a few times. CDR3 sequence (DNA): TGTGCCAGCAGCCAGAGCGGGAGGGGGGTCACAGATACGCAGTATTTT. Its translation is CASSQSGRGVTDTQYF. The chain joins TRBV3-1 to TRBJ2-3; the match to TRBD2 covers 10 bases. The germline V gene encodes CDR1 LGHDT and CDR2 YNNKEL (reference sequence). The V and J ends lost 3 bases and 2 bases, in that order; junction bases with no gene match: 5. CDR3 length: 16 amino acids.

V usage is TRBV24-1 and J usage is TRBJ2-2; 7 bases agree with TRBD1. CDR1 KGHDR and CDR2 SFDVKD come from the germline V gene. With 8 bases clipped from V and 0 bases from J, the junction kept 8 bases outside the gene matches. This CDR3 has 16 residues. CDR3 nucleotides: TGTGCCACCACCCAAACCGGGACAGCGAACACCGGGGAGCTGTTTTTT. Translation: CATTQTGTANTGELFF.

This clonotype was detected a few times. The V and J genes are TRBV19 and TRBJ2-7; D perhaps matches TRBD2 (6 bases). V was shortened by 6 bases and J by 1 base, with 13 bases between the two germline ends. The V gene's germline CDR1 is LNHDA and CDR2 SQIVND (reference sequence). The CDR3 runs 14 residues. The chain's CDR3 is CASSPGRYSYEQYF. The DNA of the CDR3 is TGTGCCAGTAGCCCAGGGAGGTATTCCTACGAGCAGTACTTC.

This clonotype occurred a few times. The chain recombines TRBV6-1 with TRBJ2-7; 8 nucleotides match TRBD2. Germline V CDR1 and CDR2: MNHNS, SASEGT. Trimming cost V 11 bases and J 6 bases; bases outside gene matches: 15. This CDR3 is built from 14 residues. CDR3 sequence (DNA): TGTGCCGCGAGGGGTAGAGCGGGAGCTCCCGAGCAGTACGTC. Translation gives CAARGRAGAPEQYV.

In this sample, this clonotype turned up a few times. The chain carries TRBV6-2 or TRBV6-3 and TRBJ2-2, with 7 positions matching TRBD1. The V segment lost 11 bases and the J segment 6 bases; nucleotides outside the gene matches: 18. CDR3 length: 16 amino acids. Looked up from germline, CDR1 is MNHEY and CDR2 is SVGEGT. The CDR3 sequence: CAAAVYPTGTAGELFF. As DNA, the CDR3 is TGTGCCGCCGCGGTATACCCGACAGGGACGGCCGGGGAGCTGTTTTTT.

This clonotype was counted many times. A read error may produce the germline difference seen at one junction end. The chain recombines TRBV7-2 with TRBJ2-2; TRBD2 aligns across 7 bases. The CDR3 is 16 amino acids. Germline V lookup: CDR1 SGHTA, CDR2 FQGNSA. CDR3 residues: CASSLAALAVTGELFF. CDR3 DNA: TGTGCCAGCAGCCTAGCGGCATTAGCTGTCACCGGGGAGCTGTTTTTT.

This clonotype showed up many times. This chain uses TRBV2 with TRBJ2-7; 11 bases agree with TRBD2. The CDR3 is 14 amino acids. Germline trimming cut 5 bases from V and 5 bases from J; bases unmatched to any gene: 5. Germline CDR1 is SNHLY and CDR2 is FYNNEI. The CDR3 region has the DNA TGTGCCAGCAGTCCGGGACTAGCGGCCCACGAGCAGTACTTC. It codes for CASSPGLAAHEQYF.

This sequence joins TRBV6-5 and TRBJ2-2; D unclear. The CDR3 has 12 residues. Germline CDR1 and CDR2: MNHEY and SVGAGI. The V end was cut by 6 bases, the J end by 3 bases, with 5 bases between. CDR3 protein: CASRTYTGELFF. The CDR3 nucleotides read TGTGCCAGCAGGACCTACACCGGGGAGCTGTTTTTT.

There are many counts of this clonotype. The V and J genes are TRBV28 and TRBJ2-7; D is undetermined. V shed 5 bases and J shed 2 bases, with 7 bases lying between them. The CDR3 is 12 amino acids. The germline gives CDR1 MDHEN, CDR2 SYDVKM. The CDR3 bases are TGTGCCAGCAGTCCCCGGACCTACGAGCAGTACGTC. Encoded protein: CASSPRTYEQYV.

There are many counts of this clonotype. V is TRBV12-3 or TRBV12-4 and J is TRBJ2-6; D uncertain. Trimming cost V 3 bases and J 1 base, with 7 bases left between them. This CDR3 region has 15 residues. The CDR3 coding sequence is TGTGCCAGCAGTTTGTTTGGTTCTGGGGCCAACGTCCTGACTTTC. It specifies CASSLFGSGANVLTF.

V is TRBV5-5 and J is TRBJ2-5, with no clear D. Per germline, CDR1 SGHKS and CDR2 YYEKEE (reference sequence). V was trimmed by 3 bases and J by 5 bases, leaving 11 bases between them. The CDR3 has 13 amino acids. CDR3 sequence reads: CASSSMDWETQYF. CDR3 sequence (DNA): TGTGCCAGCAGCTCCATGGATTGGGAGACCCAGTACTTC.

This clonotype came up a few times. This CDR3 reads CASIGLSYGYTF. As DNA, the CDR3 is TGTGCCAGCATCGGACTGAGCTATGGCTACACCTTC. The chain links TRBV19 to TRBJ1-2; no firm D call. CDR1 and CDR2 from the germline V gene are LNHDA and SQIVND (reference sequence). This CDR3 is 12 amino acids long. V was trimmed by 9 bases and J by 4 bases, leaving 12 bases between them.